This T cell receptor (beta chain) was documented in a study of CD8+CD57+ T cells in acquired aplastic anemia. At the level of the study: Across the sorted CD4+ and CD8+ cells, DNA amounts averaged roughly 3.5 ug. Healthy donors gave about 10.8 million reads on average for CD4+ cells. Study results and caveats: No significant patient-versus-control difference appeared in CD8+ Simpson's diversity. There were twenty-nine CD8+ CDR3 sequences that occurred in both patients and controls.

Investigators profiled TCR beta VDJ and CDR3 from genomic DNA template. TCRdb recomputed calls from the reads with MiXCR, one row per CDR3 protein. Among roughly 420,000 distinct CDR3 sequences listed, around 68% were seen once. Germline CDR1 and CDR2: ENHRY and SYGVKD. The CDR3 length equals 16 residues, ends included. A note on this clonotype: Its target is unknown. The conserved phenylalanine or tryptophan is not found at the CDR3 terminus, so this likely reflects a read error. The DNA is left out, because the CDR3 cannot be placed on it with certainty; the CDR3 is given as TCRdb lists it.

This chain joins TRBV10-3 and TRBJ2-5; TRBD1, as called in the table, went unchecked against the DNA. The source is a human donor in good health, serving as a control. The sequenced sample consisted of sorted CD4+, CD8+, or CD8+CD57+ T cells (not recorded which) from PBMCs. CDR3 sequence: CASSGARERQQQHHYD.